The 2 T cell receptor beta chains presented below share a single source sample, sequenced in a study of T cell responses to AZD1222 COVID-19 vaccine. Only in-frame clones appear in the TCRdb table, and some are missing; sequencing was by immunoSEQ multiplex PCR. The sample comprises just under 90,000 clones, around 90% of which are singletons, and around 5.5% rests with the top ten. Sample: peripheral blood, taken on day 0 of AZD1222 vaccination. These receptors were obtained from an adult in good health.

The chain combines TRBV4-2 with TRBJ2-6, with D possibly TRBD2 on 5 matching bases. CDR1 and CDR2 (germline): LGHNA, YNFKEQ. The CDR3 has 15 amino acids. Trimming pared 2 bases from V and 2 bases from J, leaving 7 bases between. In DNA form, the CDR3 reads TGTGCCAGCAGCCAATCGGGGACTGGGGCCAACGTCCTGACTTTC. Translation: CASSQSGTGANVLTF.

The chain recombines TRBV5-5 with TRBJ1-1; possible D gene TRBD1, 6 bases. V was cut by 5 bases and J by 4 bases, with 12 bases left in between. Germline-derived CDR1 and CDR2 are SGHKS and YYEKEE (reference sequence). CDR3 size: 13 residues. CDR3 sequence: CASSLDRVTEAFF. The CDR3 DNA reads as TGTGCCAGCAGTCTGGACAGAGTCACTGAAGCTTTCTTT. The full variable domain, its missing parts supplied by reference TRBV5-5 and TRBJ1-1, is DAGVTQSPTHLIKTRGQQVTLRCSPISGHKSVSWYQQVLGQGPQFIFQYYEKEERGRGNFPDRFSARQFPNYSSELNVNALLLGDSALYLCASSLDRVTEAFFGQGTRLTVV.